This section outlines one T cell receptor beta chain sequence together with its context. Its specificity is not known. The study used samples holding about 1-10 million cryopreserved PBMC before DNA extraction. The CDR3 spans 17 residues. Germline lookup yields CDR1 SGDLS and CDR2 YYNGEE. V was cut by 0 bases and J by 3 bases, with 18 bases left in between. The record originates from a study of long-term antiretroviral therapy in people with HIV. Overall study findings and caveats: HIV repertoires showed narrower CDR3 length ranges than controls. Blood specimens, gathered between about 2003 and 2017, were possibly obtained under older ART regimens.

This was the immunoSEQ v3.0 assay at survey level. Profiled with immunoSEQ multiplex PCR; TCRdb holds only in-frame clones, not every one. The sample yields some 34,000 clones, roughly 96% seen once. The sample here was unsorted PBMCs, taken 6.6 years after starting antiretroviral therapy. The origin of this receptor is a man aged 25 to 45 with HIV. The V gene is TRBV9, the J gene TRBJ2-5, with TRBD1 as a possible D gene (6 bases). The CDR3 sequence is CASSVDPPQGLKETQYF. CDR3 nucleotides: TGTGCCAGCAGCGTAGACCCCCCACAGGGTCTAAAAGAGACCCAGTACTTC.